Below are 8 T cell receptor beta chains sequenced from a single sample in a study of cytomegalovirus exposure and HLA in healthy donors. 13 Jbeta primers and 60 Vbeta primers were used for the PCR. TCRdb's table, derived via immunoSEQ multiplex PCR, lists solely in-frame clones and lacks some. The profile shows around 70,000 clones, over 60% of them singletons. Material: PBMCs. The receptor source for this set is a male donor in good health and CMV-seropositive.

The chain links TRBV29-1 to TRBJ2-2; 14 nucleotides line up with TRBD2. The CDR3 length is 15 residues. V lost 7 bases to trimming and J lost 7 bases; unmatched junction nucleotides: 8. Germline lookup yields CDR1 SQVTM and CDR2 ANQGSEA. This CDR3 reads CSAGTSGGSGGELFF. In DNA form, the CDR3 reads TGCAGCGCTGGGACTAGCGGGGGAAGTGGCGGGGAGCTGTTTTTT.

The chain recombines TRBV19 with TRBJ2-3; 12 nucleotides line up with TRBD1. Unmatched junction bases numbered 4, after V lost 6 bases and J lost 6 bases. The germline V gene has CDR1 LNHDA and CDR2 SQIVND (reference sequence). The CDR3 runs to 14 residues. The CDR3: CASRRGQGADTQYF. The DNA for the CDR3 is TGTGCCAGTAGAAGGGGACAGGGGGCGGATACGCAGTATTTT.

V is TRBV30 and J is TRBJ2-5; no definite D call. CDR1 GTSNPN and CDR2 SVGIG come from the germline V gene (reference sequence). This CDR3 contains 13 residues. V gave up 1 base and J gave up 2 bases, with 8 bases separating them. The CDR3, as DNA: TGTGCCTGGAGTGCAGTGACTCAAGAGACCCAGTACTTC. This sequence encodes CAWSAVTQETQYF.

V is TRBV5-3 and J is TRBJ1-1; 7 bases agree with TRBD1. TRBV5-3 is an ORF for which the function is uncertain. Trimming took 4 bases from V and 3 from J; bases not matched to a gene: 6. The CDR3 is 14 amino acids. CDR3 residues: CARSLGDRYTEAFF. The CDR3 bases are TGTGCCAGAAGCCTAGGGGACAGATACACTGAAGCTTTCTTT.

Here the CDR3 reads CASSITGVTEAFF. The DNA for the CDR3 is TGTGCCAGCAGCATCACAGGGGTCACTGAAGCTTTCTTT. The chain joins TRBV11-3 to TRBJ1-1; 7 bases fit TRBD1. The V segment lost 5 bases and the J segment 4 bases; nucleotides outside the gene matches: 4. CDR1 is SGHNT, CDR2 YENEEA, per germline. CDR3 length: 13 amino acids.

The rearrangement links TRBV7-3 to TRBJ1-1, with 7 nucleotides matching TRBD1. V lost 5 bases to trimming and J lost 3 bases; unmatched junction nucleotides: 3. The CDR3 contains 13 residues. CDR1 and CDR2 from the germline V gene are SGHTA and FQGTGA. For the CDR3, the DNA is TGTGCCAGCAGCGCGACAGGGTACACTGAAGCTTTCTTT. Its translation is CASSATGYTEAFF.

The CDR3 bases are TGTGCCAGCAGCTTAGCCCAAGCGGGGCGTGAGCAGTACTTC. Amino acids: CASSLAQAGREQYF. This chain links TRBV7-8 with TRBJ2-7, with 7 bases that match TRBD2. Germline V lookup: CDR1 SGHVS, CDR2 FQNEAQ. There are 14 residues in the CDR3. Losses at the gene ends were 0 bases for V and 7 bases for J; bases not matched to a gene: 6.

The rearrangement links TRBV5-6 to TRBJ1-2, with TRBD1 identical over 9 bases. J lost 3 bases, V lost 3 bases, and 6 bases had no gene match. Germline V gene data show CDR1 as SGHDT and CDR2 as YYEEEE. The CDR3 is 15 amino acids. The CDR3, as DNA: TGTGCCAGCAGCTGGCGACAGGGGGGGGACTATGGCTACACCTTC. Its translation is CASSWRQGGDYGYTF.